The text below deals with one T cell receptor beta chain. Its antigen is unidentified. The V and J ends lost 2 bases and 1 base respectively, with 15 bases between them. CDR3 length: 16 residues. CDR1 is SGDLS and CDR2 is YYNGEE in the germline V gene. The data originate from a study of cytotoxic CD8 clonotypes in ibrutinib-treated CLL. Turning to the study itself: Timing of response sample collection was a median roughly 11 months after treatment start, with a range of 6 to 36. Among the samples, the mean was around 260,000 productive templates and approximately 94,000 productive rearrangements. Findings and limits, study-wide: Clonality grew at ibrutinib response; at progression, it decreased back toward baseline.

Sequencing used immunoSEQ multiplex PCR; TCRdb keeps in-frame clones, though not all of them. The sample records about 310,000 clones, about 80% being singletons. The TCR sequence derives from a human donor with chronic lymphocytic leukemia. This material consisted of PBMCs, taken before ibrutinib treatment. The chain is built from TRBV9 and TRBJ2-5; D possibly uses TRBD1 or TRBD2 (5 bases each). The CDR3 here is CASSVRGAASQETQYF. DNA for the CDR3: TGTGCCAGCAGCGTTCGAGGGGCGGCCTCCCAAGAGACCCAGTACTTC.